This entry features one T cell receptor (beta chain) sequence. Its target is not known. V shed 1 base, J shed 1 base, and the junction held 3 bases outside the gene matches. Germline CDR1 and CDR2: SNHLY and FYNNEI. This CDR3 is 15 amino acids long. The sample comes from a study of graft-versus-host responses after intestinal transplantation. Repertoires were generated with immunoSEQ multiplex PCR, while TCRdb's copy carries only in-frame clones and drops some. Of about 130,000 clones in the sample, 85% to 95% were seen once. The source of this sequence is a human donor who received an intestinal transplant. The V gene is TRBV2, the J gene TRBJ1-2, with 7 bases aligning to TRBD1. The source material was unstimulated CD4+ T cells sorted from spleen or lymph node cells, sampled before intestinal transplant. The CDR3, as DNA: TGTGCCAGCAGTGAAGGAGACAGGGTTAACTATGGCTACACCTTC. Encoded protein: CASSEGDRVNYGYTF.